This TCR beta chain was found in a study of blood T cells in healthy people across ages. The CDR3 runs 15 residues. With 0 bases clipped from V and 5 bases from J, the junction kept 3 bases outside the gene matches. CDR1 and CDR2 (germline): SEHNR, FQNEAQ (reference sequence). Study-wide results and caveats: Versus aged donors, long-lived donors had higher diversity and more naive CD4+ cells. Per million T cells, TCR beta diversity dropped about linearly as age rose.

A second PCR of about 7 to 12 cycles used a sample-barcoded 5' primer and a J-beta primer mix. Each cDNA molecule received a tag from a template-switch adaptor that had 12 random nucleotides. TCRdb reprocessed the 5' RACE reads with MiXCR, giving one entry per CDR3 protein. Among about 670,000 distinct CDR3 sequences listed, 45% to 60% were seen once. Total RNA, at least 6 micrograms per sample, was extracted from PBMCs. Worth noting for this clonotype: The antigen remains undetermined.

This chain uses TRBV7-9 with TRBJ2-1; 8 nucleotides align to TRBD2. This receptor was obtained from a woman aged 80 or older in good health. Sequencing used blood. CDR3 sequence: CASSLARGADNEQFF. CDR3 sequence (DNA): TGTGCCAGCAGCTTAGCGCGGGGGGCTGACAATGAGCAGTTCTTC.